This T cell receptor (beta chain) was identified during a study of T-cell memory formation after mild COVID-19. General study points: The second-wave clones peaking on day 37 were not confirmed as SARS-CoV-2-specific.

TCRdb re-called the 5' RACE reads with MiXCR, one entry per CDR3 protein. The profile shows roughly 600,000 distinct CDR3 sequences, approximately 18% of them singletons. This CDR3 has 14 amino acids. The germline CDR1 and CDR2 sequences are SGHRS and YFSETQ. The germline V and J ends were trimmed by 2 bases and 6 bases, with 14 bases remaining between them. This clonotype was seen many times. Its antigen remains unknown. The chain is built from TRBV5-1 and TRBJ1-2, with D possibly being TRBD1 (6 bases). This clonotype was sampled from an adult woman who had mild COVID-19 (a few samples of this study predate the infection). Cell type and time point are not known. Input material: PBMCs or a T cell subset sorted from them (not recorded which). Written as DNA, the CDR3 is TGCGCCAGCAGCTTACTACAGGGTGGTGATGGCTACACCTTC. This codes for CASSLLQGGDGYTF. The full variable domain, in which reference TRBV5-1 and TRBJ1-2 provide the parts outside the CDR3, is KAGVTQTPRYLIKTRGQQVTLSCSPISGHRSVSWYQQTPGQGLQFLFEYFSETQRNKGNFPGRFSGRQFSNSRSEMNVSTLELGDSALYLCASSLLQGGDGYTFGSGTRLTVV.